This TCR beta chain was documented in a study of OX40 agonist ivuxolimab in advanced cancers. TCRdb keeps only in-frame clones here, not all; method: immunoSEQ multiplex PCR. The data contain about 69,000 clones, approximately 90% of them singletons. Trimming stripped 1 base from V and 1 base from J, with 10 bases between. CDR3 size: 15 residues. In germline, CDR1 is KGHSH, CDR2 LQKENI. This chain joins TRBV18 and TRBJ1-1, with TRBD1 as a possible D gene (5 bases). This material consisted of CD4+ or CD8+ T cells sorted from blood, taken in a trial of the OX40 agonist ivuxolimab. This clonotype was sampled from an adult with an advanced solid tumor such as melanoma, head and neck, liver or kidney cancer. The CDR3 nucleotides are TGTGCCAGCTCACCACTGGAGGGGCCGAACACTGAAGCTTTCTTT. This encodes CASSPLEGPNTEAFF.